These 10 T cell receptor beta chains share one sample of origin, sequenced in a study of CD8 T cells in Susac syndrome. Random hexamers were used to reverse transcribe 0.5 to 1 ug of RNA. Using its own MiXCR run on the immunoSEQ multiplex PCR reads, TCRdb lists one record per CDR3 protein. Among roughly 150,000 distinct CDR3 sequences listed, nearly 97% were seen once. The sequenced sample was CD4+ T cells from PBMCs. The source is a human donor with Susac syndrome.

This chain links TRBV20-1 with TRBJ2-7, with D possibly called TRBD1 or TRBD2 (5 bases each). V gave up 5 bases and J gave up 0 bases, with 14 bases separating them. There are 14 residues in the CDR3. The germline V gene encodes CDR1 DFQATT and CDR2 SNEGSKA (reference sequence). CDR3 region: CSAPGTASSYEQYF. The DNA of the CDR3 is TGCAGTGCTCCCGGGACGGCTAGCTCCTACGAGCAGTACTTC.

CDR3 in amino acids: CSASRGSYEQYF. DNA of the CDR3: TGCAGTGCGTCTCGGGGCTCCTACGAGCAGTACTTC. The chain recombines TRBV20-1 with TRBJ2-7, with a tentative D call TRBD2 (5 bases). Per the germline V gene, CDR1 is DFQATT and CDR2 is SNEGSKA (reference sequence). V dropped 6 bases and J dropped 0 bases, with 9 bases sitting between them. The CDR3 consists of 12 residues.

CDR3 bases: TGTGCCACCAGTGGCCGACAGGGAGGGATCAATGAGCAGTTCTTC. Its translation is CATSGRQGGINEQFF. The V gene is TRBV24-1, the J gene TRBJ2-1, with D possibly called TRBD1 or TRBD2 (7 bases each). The V gene's germline CDR1 is KGHDR and CDR2 SFDVKD. The CDR3 extends over 15 amino acids. V was clipped by 5 bases and J by 6 bases, with 16 bases between them.

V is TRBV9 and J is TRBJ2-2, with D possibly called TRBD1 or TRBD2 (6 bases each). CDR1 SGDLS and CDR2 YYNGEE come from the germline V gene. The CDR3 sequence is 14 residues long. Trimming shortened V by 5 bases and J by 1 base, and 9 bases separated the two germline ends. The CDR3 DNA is TGTGCCAGCAGAGGGGGGCAGAACACCGGGGAGCTGTTTTTT. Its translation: CASRGGQNTGELFF.

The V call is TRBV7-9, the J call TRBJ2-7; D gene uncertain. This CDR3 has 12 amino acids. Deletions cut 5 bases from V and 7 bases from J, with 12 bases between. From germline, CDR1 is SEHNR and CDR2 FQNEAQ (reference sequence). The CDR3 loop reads CASSPPPREQYF. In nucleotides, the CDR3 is TGTGCCAGCAGCCCGCCCCCCCGGGAGCAGTACTTC.

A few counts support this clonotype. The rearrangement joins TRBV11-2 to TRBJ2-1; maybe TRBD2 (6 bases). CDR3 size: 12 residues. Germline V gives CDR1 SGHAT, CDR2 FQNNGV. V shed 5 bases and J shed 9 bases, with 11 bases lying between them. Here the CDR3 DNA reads TGTGCCAGCAGCCCTAGACTAGGTGAGCAGTTCTTC. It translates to CASSPRLGEQFF.

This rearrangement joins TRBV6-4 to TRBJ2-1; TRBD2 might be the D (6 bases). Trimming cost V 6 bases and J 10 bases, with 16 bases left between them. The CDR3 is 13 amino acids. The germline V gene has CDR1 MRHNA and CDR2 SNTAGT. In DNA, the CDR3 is TGTGCCAGCAGAGACGGGGAGGCGGGGGAGCAGTTCTTC. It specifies CASRDGEAGEQFF.

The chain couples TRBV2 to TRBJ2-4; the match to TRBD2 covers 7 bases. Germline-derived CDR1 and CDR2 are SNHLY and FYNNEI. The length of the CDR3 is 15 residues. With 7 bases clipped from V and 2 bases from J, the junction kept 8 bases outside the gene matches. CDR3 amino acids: CASTPGGPTKNIQYF. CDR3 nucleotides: TGTGCCAGCACCCCGGGAGGACCCACCAAAAACATTCAGTACTTC.

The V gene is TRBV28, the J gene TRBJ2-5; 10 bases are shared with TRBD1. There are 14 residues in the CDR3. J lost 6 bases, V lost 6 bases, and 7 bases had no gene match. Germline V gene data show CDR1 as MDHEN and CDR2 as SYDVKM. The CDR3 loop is CASRLTGGSKTQYF. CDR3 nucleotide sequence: TGTGCCAGCAGGCTGACAGGGGGCTCGAAGACCCAGTACTTC.

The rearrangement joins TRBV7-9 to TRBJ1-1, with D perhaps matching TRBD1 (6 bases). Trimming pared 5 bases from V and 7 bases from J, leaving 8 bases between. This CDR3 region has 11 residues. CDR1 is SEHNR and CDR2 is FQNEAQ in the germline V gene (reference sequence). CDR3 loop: CASSRTVEAFF. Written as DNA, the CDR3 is TGTGCCAGCAGCCGGACAGTTGAAGCTTTCTTT.